The 14 T cell receptor beta chains below were found in one sample sequenced in a study of blood T cell repertoires in COVID-19. Here immunoSEQ multiplex PCR was the method, and the copy in TCRdb shows in-frame clones only, minus some. The sample contains roughly 97,000 clones, 80% to 90% of which appear only once. The specimen sequenced was peripheral blood. Every receptor here comes from a man between 45 and 60 years old with acute or convalescent COVID-19.

V usage is TRBV3-1 (or the pseudogene TRBV3-2) and J usage is TRBJ2-7, with TRBD2 identical over 9 bases. This CDR3 has 15 residues. Germline-derived CDR1 and CDR2 are LGHDT and YNNKEL (reference sequence). Germline trimming cut 1 base from V and 2 bases from J; bases unmatched to any gene: 3. In nucleotides, the CDR3 is TGTGCCAGCAGCCAAGGGGAGCGGGAGGCCTACGAGCAGTACTTC. It codes for CASSQGEREAYEQYF.

The rearrangement joins TRBV27 to TRBJ1-6; 7 bases match TRBD1. The CDR3 length is 14 residues. Germline V gene data show CDR1 as MNHEY and CDR2 as SMNVEV (reference sequence). Losses at the gene ends were 5 bases for V and 6 bases for J; bases not matched to a gene: 4. This CDR3 reads CASSPYRGNSPLHF. As DNA, the CDR3 is TGTGCCAGCAGTCCCTACAGGGGTAATTCACCCCTCCACTTT.

The V gene is TRBV27, the J gene TRBJ1-2, with 7 bases that match TRBD1. J lost 3 bases, V lost 5 bases, and 3 bases had no gene match. Germline lookup yields CDR1 MNHEY and CDR2 SMNVEV (reference sequence). This CDR3 is 13 amino acids long. As DNA, the CDR3 is TGTGCCAGCAGTCGCACAGGGGACTATGGCTACACCTTC. It translates to CASSRTGDYGYTF.

The V and J genes are TRBV11-2 and TRBJ2-7, with D maybe TRBD1 (6 bases). CDR3 size: 13 residues. V was trimmed by 4 bases and J by 4 bases, leaving 11 bases between them. CDR1 is SGHAT and CDR2 is FQNNGV in the germline V gene. The CDR3 sequence: CASSSLRGYEQYF. CDR3 sequence (DNA): TGTGCCAGCAGCTCACTCAGGGGTTACGAGCAGTACTTC.

J is TRBJ2-3 and V is TRBV7-9; 9 nucleotides line up with TRBD2. The CDR3 consists of 15 residues. The germline V gene encodes CDR1 SEHNR and CDR2 FQNEAQ (reference sequence). Unmatched junction bases numbered 16, after V lost 10 bases and J lost 8 bases. CDR3 sequence (DNA): TGTGCCACCCGACACTCTAGCGGGCGGGAGGGTACGCAGTATTTT. Protein sequence: CATRHSSGREGTQYF.

The chain is built from TRBV28 and TRBJ2-7; D is perhaps TRBD2 (5 bases). The CDR3 is 14 amino acids. With 3 bases removed from V and 5 bases from J, the gap between germline ends came to 14 bases. The germline V gene has CDR1 MDHEN and CDR2 SYDVKM. This chain's CDR3 is CASSFGRGRNEQYF. The CDR3 DNA is TGTGCCAGCAGTTTCGGTCGGGGAAGGAACGAGCAGTACTTC.

The rearrangement links TRBV5-1 to TRBJ2-7, with a weak D call TRBD1 (6 bases). Germline CDR1 SGHRS, CDR2 YFSETQ. The length of the CDR3 is 13 residues. V was trimmed by 0 bases and J by 7 bases, leaving 11 bases between them. In DNA form, the CDR3 reads TGCGCCAGCAGCTTGGGACAGGCCGGGGAGCAGTACTTC. Protein product: CASSLGQAGEQYF.

The chain couples TRBV6-5 to TRBJ1-5; 7 nucleotides line up with TRBD1. V was pared by 6 bases and J by 6 bases, with 5 bases of the junction left unmatched. The germline V gene has CDR1 MNHEY and CDR2 SVGAGI. The CDR3 loop spans 13 amino acids. This chain's CDR3 is CASSKGGGQPQHF. The DNA of the CDR3 is TGTGCCAGCAGCAAAGGGGGCGGTCAGCCCCAGCATTTT.

The chain employs TRBV5-6 and TRBJ1-2, with TRBD1 matching 9 bases. CDR1 SGHDT and CDR2 YYEEEE come from the germline V gene. Losses at the gene ends were 0 bases for V and 2 bases for J; bases not matched to a gene: 2. CDR3 length equals 15 residues. Written as DNA, the CDR3 is TGTGCCAGCAGCTTGGGTGGACAGGGGAACTATGGCTACACCTTC. It is translated as CASSLGGQGNYGYTF.

This sequence joins TRBV19 and TRBJ1-5, with TRBD1 identical over 8 bases. The V gene end was trimmed by 5 bases and the J gene end by 3 bases; junction bases not matched to a gene: 6. The CDR3 runs to 15 residues. The germline CDR1 and CDR2 sequences are LNHDA and SQIVND (reference sequence). The CDR3 bases are TGTGCCAGTAGTGCGGGACAGGCCCCCAATCAGCCCCAGCATTTT. Translation: CASSAGQAPNQPQHF.

This clone was observed a single time. This chain connects TRBV10-2 to TRBJ2-1; 10 bases line up with TRBD2. J was trimmed by 9 bases and V by 6 bases; bases with no gene match: 5. Per germline, CDR1 WSHSY and CDR2 SAAADI. This CDR3 has 13 amino acids. CDR3 sequence (DNA): TGCGCCAGCAGGCTAGCGGGAGCAGGTGAGCAGTTCTTC. Its translation is CASRLAGAGEQFF.

Here the CDR3 DNA reads TGCGCCAGCAGCTTGGCCGCGGGCGCCACCAGGGAGCAGTTCTTC. It is translated as CASSLAAGATREQFF. This sequence joins TRBV5-1 and TRBJ2-1, with D maybe TRBD2 (5 bases). V shed 0 bases and J shed 10 bases, with 17 bases lying between them. Germline-derived CDR1 and CDR2 are SGHRS and YFSETQ. The CDR3 has 15 amino acids.

This chain joins TRBV29-1 and TRBJ2-7; 7 bases are shared with TRBD1. J was trimmed by 9 bases and V by 0 bases; bases with no gene match: 8. Germline V CDR1 and CDR2: SQVTM, ANQGSEA. The CDR3 has 13 amino acids. CDR3 DNA sequence: TGCAGCGTTGAAGATCAAGGGGGCGCTGGGCAGTACTTC. This gives the protein CSVEDQGGAGQYF.

This clone was seen a single time. The chain has TRBV5-1 and TRBJ1-1; a weak D match, TRBD1 (5 bases). Trimming cost V 6 bases and J 0 bases, with 12 bases left between them. The CDR3 covers 14 residues. Germline CDR1 SGHRS, CDR2 YFSETQ. CDR3 DNA sequence: TGCGCCAGCACCCGGGACTCCCTGAACACTGAAGCTTTCTTT. It encodes CASTRDSLNTEAFF.